This TCR beta chain was found in a study of CD8+ T cells in alopecia areata. Study-wide background: Treated patients received severity scores based on the percentage of scalp area affected.

Germline loops: CDR1 SGHTA, CDR2 FQGTGA. CDR3 size: 17 residues. V was clipped by 2 bases and J by 3 bases, with 19 bases between them. A remark on this clone: Its antigen is undetermined.

RNA extraction and reverse transcription yielded cDNA as sequencing template. TCRdb keeps only in-frame clones here, not all; method: immunoSEQ multiplex PCR. The sample includes more than 90,000 clones, 60% of them seen just once. Study results and caveats: Scalp clonality and expanded CD8+ clones among the top 100 were significantly decreased by tofacitinib.

Treatment: oral pan-JAK inhibitor, 5-10 mg twice daily. Sorted out of PBMCs were CD4+ T cells and CD8+ T cells. The receptor comes from a human donor with alopecia areata. The chain joins TRBV7-3 to TRBJ1-2; D is perhaps TRBD1 (5 bases). Here the sequenced sample was CD8+ T cells sorted from blood, taken between weeks 55 and 65, from a patient treated with tofacitinib. The CDR3, as DNA: TGTGCCAGCAGCTTATCTAAGTTTTCTTTGGGGGACTATGGCTACACCTTC. It is translated as CASSLSKFSLGDYGYTF. The variable domain in full, completed from reference TRBV7-3 and TRBJ1-2, reads GAGVSQTPSNKVTEKGKYVELRCDPISGHTALYWYRQSLGQGPEFLIYFQGTGAADDSGLPNDRFFAVRPEGSVSTLKIQRTERGDSAVYLCASSLSKFSLGDYGYTFGSGTRLTVV.